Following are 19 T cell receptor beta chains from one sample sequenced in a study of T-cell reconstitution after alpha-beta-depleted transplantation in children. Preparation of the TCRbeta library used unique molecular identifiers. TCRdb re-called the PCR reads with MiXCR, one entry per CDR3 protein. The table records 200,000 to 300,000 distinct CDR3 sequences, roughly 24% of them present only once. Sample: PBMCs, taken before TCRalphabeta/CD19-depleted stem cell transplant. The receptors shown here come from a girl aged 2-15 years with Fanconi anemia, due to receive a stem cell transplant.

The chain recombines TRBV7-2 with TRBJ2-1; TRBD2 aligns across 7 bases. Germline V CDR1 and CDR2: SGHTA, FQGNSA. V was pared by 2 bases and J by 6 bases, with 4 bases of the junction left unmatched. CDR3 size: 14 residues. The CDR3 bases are TGTGCCAGCAGCTTAAGTGGGAGGGCCAATGAGCAGTTCTTC. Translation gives CASSLSGRANEQFF.

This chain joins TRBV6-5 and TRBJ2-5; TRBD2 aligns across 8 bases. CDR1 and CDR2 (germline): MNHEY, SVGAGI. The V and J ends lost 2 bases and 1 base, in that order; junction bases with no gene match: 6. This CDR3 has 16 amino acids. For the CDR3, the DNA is TGTGCCAGCAGTTACGAGGTCGGGAGGGGCCAAGAGACCCAGTACTTC. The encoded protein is CASSYEVGRGQETQYF.

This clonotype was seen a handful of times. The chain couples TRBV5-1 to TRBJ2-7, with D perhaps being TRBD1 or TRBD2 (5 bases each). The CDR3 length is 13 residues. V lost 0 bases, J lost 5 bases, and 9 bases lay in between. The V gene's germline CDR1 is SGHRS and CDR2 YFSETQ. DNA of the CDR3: TGCGCCAGCAGCTTGGAGAGGGACCACGAGCAGTACTTC. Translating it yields CASSLERDHEQYF.

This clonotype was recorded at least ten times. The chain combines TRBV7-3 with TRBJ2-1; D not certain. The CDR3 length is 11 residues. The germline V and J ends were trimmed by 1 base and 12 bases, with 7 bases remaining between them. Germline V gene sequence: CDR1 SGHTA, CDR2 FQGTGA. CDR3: CASSLIRGQFF. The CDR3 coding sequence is TGTGCCAGCAGCTTAATCCGAGGGCAGTTCTTC.

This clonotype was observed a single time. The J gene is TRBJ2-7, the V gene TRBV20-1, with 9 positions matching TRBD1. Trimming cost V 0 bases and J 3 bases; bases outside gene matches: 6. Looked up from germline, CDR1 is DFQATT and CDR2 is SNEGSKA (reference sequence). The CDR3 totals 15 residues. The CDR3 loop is CSARDPSTGGYEQYF. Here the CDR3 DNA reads TGCAGTGCTAGAGATCCTTCGACAGGGGGCTACGAGCAGTACTTC.

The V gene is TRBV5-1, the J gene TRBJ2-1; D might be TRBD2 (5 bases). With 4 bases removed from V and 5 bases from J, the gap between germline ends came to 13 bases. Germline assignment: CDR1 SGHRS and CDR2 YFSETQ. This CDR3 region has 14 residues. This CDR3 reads CASSLTADNNEQFF. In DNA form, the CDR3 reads TGCGCCAGCAGCCTAACAGCGGATAACAATGAGCAGTTCTTC. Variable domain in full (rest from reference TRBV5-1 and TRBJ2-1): KAGVTQTPRYLIKTRGQQVTLSCSPISGHRSVSWYQQTPGQGLQFLFEYFSETQRNKGNFPGRFSGRQFSNSRSEMNVSTLELGDSALYLCASSLTADNNEQFFGPGTRLTVL.

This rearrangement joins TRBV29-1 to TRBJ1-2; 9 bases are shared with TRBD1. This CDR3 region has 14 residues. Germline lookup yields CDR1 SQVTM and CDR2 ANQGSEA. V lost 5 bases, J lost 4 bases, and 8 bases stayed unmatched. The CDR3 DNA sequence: TGCAGCGTTTATCCGGGACAGGGCACCTATGGCTACACCTTC. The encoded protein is CSVYPGQGTYGYTF.

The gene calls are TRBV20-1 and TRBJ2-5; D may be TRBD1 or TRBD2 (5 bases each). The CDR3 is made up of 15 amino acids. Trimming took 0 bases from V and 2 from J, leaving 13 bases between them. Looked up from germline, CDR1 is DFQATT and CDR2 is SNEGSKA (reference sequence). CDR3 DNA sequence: TGCAGTGCTAGAGATCTGGGGGAGCCACAAGAGACCCAGTACTTC. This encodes CSARDLGEPQETQYF.

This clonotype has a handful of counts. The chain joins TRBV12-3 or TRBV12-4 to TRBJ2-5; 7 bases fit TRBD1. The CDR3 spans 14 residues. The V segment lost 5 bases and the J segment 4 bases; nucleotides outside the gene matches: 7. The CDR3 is CASSHDRDGETQYF. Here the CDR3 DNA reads TGTGCCAGCAGTCACGACAGGGACGGAGAGACCCAGTACTTC.

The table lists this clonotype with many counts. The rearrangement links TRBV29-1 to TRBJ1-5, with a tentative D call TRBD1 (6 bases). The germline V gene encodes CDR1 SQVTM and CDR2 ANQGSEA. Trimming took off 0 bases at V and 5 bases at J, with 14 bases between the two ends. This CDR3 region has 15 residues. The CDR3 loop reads CSVEDVQGGHQPQHF. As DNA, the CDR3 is TGCAGCGTTGAAGATGTACAGGGCGGGCATCAGCCCCAGCATTTT.

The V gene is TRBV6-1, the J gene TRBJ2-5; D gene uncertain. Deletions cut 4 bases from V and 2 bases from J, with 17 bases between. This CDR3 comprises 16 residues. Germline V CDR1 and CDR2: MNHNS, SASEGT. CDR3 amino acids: CASSVHSNRRQETQYF. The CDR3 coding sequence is TGTGCCAGCAGTGTCCACTCTAATCGCAGACAAGAGACCCAGTACTTC.

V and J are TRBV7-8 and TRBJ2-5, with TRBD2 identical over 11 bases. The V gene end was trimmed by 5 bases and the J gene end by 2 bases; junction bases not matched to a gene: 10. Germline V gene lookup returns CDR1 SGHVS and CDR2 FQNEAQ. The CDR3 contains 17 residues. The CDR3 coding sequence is TGTGCCAGCAGCATCCCATTAGCGGGGGGGCCACAAGAGACCCAGTACTTC. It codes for CASSIPLAGGPQETQYF.

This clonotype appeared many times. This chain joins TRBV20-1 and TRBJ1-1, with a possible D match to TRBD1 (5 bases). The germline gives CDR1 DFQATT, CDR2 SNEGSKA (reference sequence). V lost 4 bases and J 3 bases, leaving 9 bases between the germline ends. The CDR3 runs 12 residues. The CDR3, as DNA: TGCAGTGCTATGGTCAGGGACACTGAAGCTTTCTTT. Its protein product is CSAMVRDTEAFF.

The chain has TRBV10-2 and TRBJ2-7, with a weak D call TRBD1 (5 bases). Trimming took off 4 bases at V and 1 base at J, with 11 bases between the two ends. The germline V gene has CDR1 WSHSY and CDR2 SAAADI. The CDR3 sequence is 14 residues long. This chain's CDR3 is CASSGQRYSYEQYF. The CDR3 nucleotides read TGCGCCAGCAGTGGACAGAGGTATTCCTACGAGCAGTACTTC.

The CDR3 here is CASGARYGGSYNEQFF. The CDR3 DNA reads TGTGCCAGCGGCGCCCGATACGGGGGCTCCTACAATGAGCAGTTCTTC. The chain joins TRBV11-1 to TRBJ2-1; D is possibly TRBD2 (6 bases). With 8 bases removed from V and 0 bases from J, the gap between germline ends came to 17 bases. Germline V gene lookup returns CDR1 SGHAT and CDR2 FQDESV (reference sequence). The CDR3 runs to 16 residues.

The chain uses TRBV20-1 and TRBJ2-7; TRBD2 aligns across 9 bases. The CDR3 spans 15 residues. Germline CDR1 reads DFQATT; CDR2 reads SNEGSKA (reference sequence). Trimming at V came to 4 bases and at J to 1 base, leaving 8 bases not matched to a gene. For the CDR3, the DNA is TGCAGTGCTATAATCTTAGCGGGAGTGTCCTACGAGCAGTACTTC. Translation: CSAIILAGVSYEQYF.

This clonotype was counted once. CDR3 protein: CSAREAGGPRYEQYF. The CDR3, as DNA: TGCAGTGCTAGAGAGGCGGGAGGGCCTCGGTACGAGCAGTACTTC. This sequence joins TRBV20-1 and TRBJ2-7; 9 nucleotides align to TRBD2. The CDR3 contains 15 residues. Germline values: CDR1 DFQATT, CDR2 SNEGSKA (reference sequence). Losses at the gene ends were 0 bases for V and 4 bases for J; bases not matched to a gene: 7.

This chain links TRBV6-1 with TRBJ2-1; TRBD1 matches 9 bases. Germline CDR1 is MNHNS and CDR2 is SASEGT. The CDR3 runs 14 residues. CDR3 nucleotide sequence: TGTGGTAACAAACGGGACAGGGCCTACAATGAGCAGTTCTTC. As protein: CGNKRDRAYNEQFF.

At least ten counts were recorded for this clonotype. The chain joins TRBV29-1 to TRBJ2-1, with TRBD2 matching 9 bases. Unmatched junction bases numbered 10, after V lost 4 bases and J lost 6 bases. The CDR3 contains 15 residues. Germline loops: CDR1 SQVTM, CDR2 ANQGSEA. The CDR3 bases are TGCAGCGTTGTAGCGGGAGCCCTCATTGGCAATGAGCAGTTCTTC. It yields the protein CSVVAGALIGNEQFF.